The 9 T cell receptor beta chains reported below all come from one sample, sequenced in a study of T cells in Graves' hyperthyroidism and ophthalmopathy. Researchers amplified the TCR beta CDR3 regions from RNA transcripts. RT-PCR in the first round (using the HTBI primer set) targeted the TCR CDR3. In TCRdb, the multiplex PCR reads were re-called with MiXCR into one record per CDR3 protein. Seen here are some 350,000 distinct CDR3 sequences, more than 20% observed once, and the top ten hold about 70%. Sequencing was performed on blood. All receptors derive from a man in his fifties or sixties with Graves' hyperthyroidism.

This clonotype has a handful of counts. The chain links TRBV4-1 to TRBJ2-7, with 12 bases lining up with TRBD2. Germline trimming cut 1 base from V and 0 bases from J; bases unmatched to any gene: 4. CDR3 length: 17 amino acids. Germline-derived CDR1 and CDR2 are MGHRA and YSYEKL. For the CDR3, the DNA is TGCGCCAGCAGCCAAGTAGGACTAGCGGGGAGCTCCTACGAGCAGTACTTC. This sequence encodes CASSQVGLAGSSYEQYF.

The gene calls are TRBV7-6 and TRBJ2-7; 8 positions agree with TRBD2. Germline V gene lookup returns CDR1 SGHVS and CDR2 FNYEAQ. This CDR3 spans 14 amino acids. With 7 bases clipped from V and 2 bases from J, the junction kept 7 bases outside the gene matches. CDR3 residues: CASTPTSGTYEQYF. The CDR3 DNA sequence: TGTGCCAGCACCCCTACTAGCGGTACCTACGAGCAGTACTTC.

This clonotype was found a few times. The chain is built from TRBV12-3 or TRBV12-4 and TRBJ2-7; tentatively, D is TRBD1 (5 bases). V lost 3 bases, J lost 8 bases, and 8 bases lay in between. There are 11 residues in the CDR3. CDR3 DNA: TGTGCCAGCAGTTTTCAGGGCCAGCAGTACTTC. Encoded protein: CASSFQGQQYF.

This clonotype was seen a few times. The rearrangement links TRBV6-1 to TRBJ2-7, with D possibly called TRBD1 or TRBD2 (6 bases each). Germline loops: CDR1 MNHNS, CDR2 SASEGT. Trimming left V 2 bases short and J 2 bases short, with 13 bases between. CDR3 length: 15 residues. The CDR3 DNA is TGTGCCAGCAGTGAACTGGCGGGACACACCTACGAGCAGTACTTC. This sequence encodes CASSELAGHTYEQYF.

At least ten counts were recorded for this clonotype. The chain has TRBV28 and TRBJ2-3, with 11 bases lining up with TRBD2. There are 20 residues in the CDR3. The germline V gene encodes CDR1 MDHEN and CDR2 SYDVKM. The J segment lost 2 bases and the V segment lost 4 bases, leaving 17 bases of the junction unmatched. CDR3 DNA: TGTGCCAGCAGTTCGACTGTTAGCGGGAGGGACCGCCACTTCACAGATACGCAGTATTTT. Residues: CASSSTVSGRDRHFTDTQYF.

The V call is TRBV30, the J call TRBJ1-2, with 7 positions matching TRBD1. Germline lookup yields CDR1 GTSNPN and CDR2 SVGIG (reference sequence). The CDR3 length is 14 residues. V was pared by 4 bases and J by 6 bases, with 11 bases of the junction left unmatched. The CDR3 is CAWNLGRGAHGYTF. The CDR3, as DNA: TGTGCCTGGAATTTGGGCAGGGGGGCCCATGGCTACACCTTC. Full variable domain (outside the CDR3, taken from reference TRBV30 and TRBJ1-2): SQTIHQWPATLVQPVGSPLSLECTVEGTSNPNLYWYRQAAGRGLQLLFYSVGIGQISSEVPQNLSASRPQDRQFILSSKKLLLSDSGFYLCAWNLGRGAHGYTFGSGTRLTVV.

J is TRBJ1-2 and V is TRBV15; no firm D call. From germline, CDR1 is LNHNV and CDR2 YYDKDF (reference sequence). The CDR3 length is 14 residues. V was cut by 5 bases and J by 0 bases, with 10 bases left in between. CDR3 sequence: CATSPAVANYGYTF. The CDR3 DNA sequence: TGTGCCACCAGCCCGGCAGTAGCTAACTATGGCTACACCTTC.

About this clonotype itself: Since a much larger clone is just one base distant, this may be a read error. This rearrangement joins TRBV5-1 to TRBJ2-7, with 7 bases aligning to TRBD2. This CDR3 is built from 15 residues. Germline V gene sequence: CDR1 SGHRS, CDR2 YFSETQ. The CDR3 loop is CASSFGGSSGDERYF. CDR3 in DNA: TGCGCCAGCAGCTTCGGCGGGAGCAGTGGGGACGAGCGGTACTTC.

Written as DNA, the CDR3 is TGCAGTGCTCGCGGGACTAGCGGGACTGGTTACTCCTACGAGCAGTACTTC. It is translated as CSARGTSGTGYSYEQYF. J is TRBJ2-7 and V is TRBV20-1; 13 nucleotides match TRBD2. This CDR3 is built from 17 residues. Looked up from germline, CDR1 is DFQATT and CDR2 is SNEGSKA (reference sequence). J lost 0 bases, V lost 5 bases, and 10 bases had no gene match.